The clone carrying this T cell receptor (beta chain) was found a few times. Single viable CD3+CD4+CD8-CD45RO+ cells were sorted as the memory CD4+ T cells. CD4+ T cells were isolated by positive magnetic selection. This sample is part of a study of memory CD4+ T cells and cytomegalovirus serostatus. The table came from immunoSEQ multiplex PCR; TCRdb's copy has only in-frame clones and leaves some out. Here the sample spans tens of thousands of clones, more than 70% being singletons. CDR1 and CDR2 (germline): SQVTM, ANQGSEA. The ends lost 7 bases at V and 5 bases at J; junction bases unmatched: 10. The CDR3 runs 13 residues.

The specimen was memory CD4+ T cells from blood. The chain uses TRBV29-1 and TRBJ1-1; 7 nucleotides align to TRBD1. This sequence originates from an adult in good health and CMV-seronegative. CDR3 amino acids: CSAQQGRRTEAFF. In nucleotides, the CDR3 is TGCAGCGCACAACAGGGGCGGAGGACTGAAGCTTTCTTT.